The text below deals with one TCR beta chain. What it binds is not known. The use of a sample-barcoded 5' primer and a J-beta primer mix characterized a second PCR of roughly 6 to 11 cycles. Via MiXCR, TCRdb re-called the 5' RACE reads, giving one row per CDR3 protein. The sample records some 1,800,000 distinct CDR3 sequences, roughly two fifths being singletons. These data are taken from a study of blood T cells in healthy people across ages. Study findings and constraints: A strong correlation was found between TCR beta diversity and the percentage of naive T cells. It was held that the diversity estimates obtained from one million T cells were underestimates.

Trimming removed 4 bases at V and 8 bases at J, with 15 bases between. The CDR3 extends over 14 amino acids. Germline-derived CDR1 and CDR2 are SEHNR and FQNEAQ (reference sequence). Donors were systemically healthy Caucasian individuals from Russia aged 6 to 90 years. This clonotype was obtained from a human donor in good health. The source material was blood. The chain recombines TRBV7-9 with TRBJ2-1; D is perhaps TRBD1 or TRBD2 (7 bases each). The CDR3 bases are TGTGCCAGCAGCTGGCAGGGGGGGTACGATGAGCAGTTCTTC. Its translation: CASSWQGGYDEQFF.